This paragraph reports one T cell receptor beta chain. Its antigen remains unidentified. Germline CDR1 MNHNS, CDR2 SASEGT. The CDR3 has 15 residues. V was trimmed by 5 bases and J by 0 bases, leaving 10 bases between them. The data derive from a study of STAT5B mutations in CD4+ large granular lymphocyte leukemia. At the level of the study: Healthy donors showed HLA-associated enrichment of the CDR3 'QG' motif.

Clones were read by immunoSEQ multiplex PCR, and TCRdb kept only the in-frame ones, dropping some. The repertoire includes 30,000 to 35,000 clones, approximately 90% of them detected once, and about 3.2% sits in the top ten. Regarding the study as a whole: Without HLA matching, higher CD4+ than CD8+ T-LGLL clonality could reflect small sample size.

The receptor was isolated from a human donor in good health. This chain uses TRBV6-1 with TRBJ2-2; a weak D match, TRBD1 (6 bases). Sequenced: CD4+ T cells from blood buffy coats. CDR3 protein: CASSSTGTNTGELFF. The CDR3 nucleotides are TGTGCCAGCAGTAGTACAGGGACGAACACCGGGGAGCTGTTTTTT.